This T cell receptor beta chain was captured by sequencing in a study of blood T cell repertoires in COVID-19. Whole-study context: Material from acute and convalescent COVID-19 was sourced from the United States, Italy and Spain. T cells, B-cell-depleted T cells, or PBMCs supplied cDNA or gDNA.

How the authors handled the data: Estimates of nucleated cell counts were drawn from the amplification of reference gene primers. The table came from immunoSEQ multiplex PCR; TCRdb's copy has only in-frame clones and leaves some out. D and trimming come from the DNA, and the V and J calls and clone size come from that table. The repertoire has around 130,000 clones, approximately 80% of them found once; the top ten carry over 6.5%. Material: peripheral blood. This TCR came from a human donor in a cohort sampled during active COVID-19.

For the CDR3, the DNA is TGCAGCGTTGCGGGTTTGAGGGATGGCTACACCTTC. As protein: CSVAGLRDGYTF. J is TRBJ1-2 and V is TRBV29-1, with D unclear. Germline CDR1 is SQVTM and CDR2 is ANQGSEA. This CDR3 comprises 12 residues. The V and J ends lost 4 bases and 6 bases respectively, with 12 bases between them.